Reported below is one TCR beta chain. Clones were sequenced by immunoSEQ multiplex PCR, and TCRdb holds only the in-frame ones, with some missing. The repertoire holds 150,000 or so clones, with 70% to 80% as singletons. These data originate in a study of cytotoxic CD8 clonotypes in ibrutinib-treated CLL. The TCR originated in a human donor with chronic lymphocytic leukemia. The sequencing used PBMCs, collected after 24 months of ibrutinib treatment.

CDR3 nucleotide sequence: TGTGCCAGCAGCTTTTGGGGGGAGACCCAGTACTTC. Its protein is CASSFWGETQYF. The rearrangement links TRBV5-6 to TRBJ2-5; D might be TRBD1 or TRBD2, each matching 5 bases. Trimming took 2 bases from V and 5 from J, leaving 7 bases between them. The germline CDR1 and CDR2 sequences are SGHDT and YYEEEE. The CDR3 is 12 amino acids.